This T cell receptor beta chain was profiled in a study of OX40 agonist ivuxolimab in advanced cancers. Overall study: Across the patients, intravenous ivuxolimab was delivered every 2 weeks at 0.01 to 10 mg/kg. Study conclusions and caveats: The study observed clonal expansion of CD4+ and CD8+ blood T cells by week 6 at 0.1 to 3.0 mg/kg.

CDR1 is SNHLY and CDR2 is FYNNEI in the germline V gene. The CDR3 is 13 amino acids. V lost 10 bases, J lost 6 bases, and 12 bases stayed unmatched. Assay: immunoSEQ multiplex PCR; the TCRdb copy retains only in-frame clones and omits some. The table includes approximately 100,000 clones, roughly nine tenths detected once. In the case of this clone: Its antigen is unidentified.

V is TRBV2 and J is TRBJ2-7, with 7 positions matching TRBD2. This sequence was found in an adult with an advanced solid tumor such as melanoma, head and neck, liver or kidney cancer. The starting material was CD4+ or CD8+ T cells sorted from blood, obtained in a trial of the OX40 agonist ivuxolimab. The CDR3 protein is CATTPGLVGEQYF. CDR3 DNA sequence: TGTGCCACTACCCCCGGACTAGTAGGCGAGCAGTACTTC.